This TCR beta chain was obtained from a study of control samples from healthy donors and cancer patients. The assay was immunoSEQ multiplex PCR, and TCRdb's table has in-frame clones only and misses some. This sample has some 87,000 clones, with approximately 80% found just once. This clone has just a few counts. The CDR3 has 13 residues. Germline assignment: CDR1 WSHSY and CDR2 SAAADI. The V gene lost 8 bases and the J gene lost 10 bases, with 15 bases spanning the gap. Sequencing input: PBMCs. The sequence derives from a man between 60 and 70 years old with head and neck cancer. V and J are TRBV10-2 and TRBJ1-6; D uncertain. The CDR3 protein is CASREFEGSPLHF. DNA of the CDR3: TGCGCCAGCCGGGAGTTCGAGGGCTCACCCCTCCACTTT.